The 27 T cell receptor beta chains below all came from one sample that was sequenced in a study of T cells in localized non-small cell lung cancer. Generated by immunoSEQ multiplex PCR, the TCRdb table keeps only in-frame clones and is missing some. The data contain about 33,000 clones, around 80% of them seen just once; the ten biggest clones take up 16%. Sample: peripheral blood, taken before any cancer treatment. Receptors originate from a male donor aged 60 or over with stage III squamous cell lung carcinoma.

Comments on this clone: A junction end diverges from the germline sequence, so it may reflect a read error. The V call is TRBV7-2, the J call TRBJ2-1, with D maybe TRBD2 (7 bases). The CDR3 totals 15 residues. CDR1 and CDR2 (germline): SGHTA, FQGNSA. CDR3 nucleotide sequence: TGTGCCAGCAGCTTAAAGGCAGGGGACTACACTGAGCAGTTCTTC. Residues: CASSLKAGDYTEQFF.

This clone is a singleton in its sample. CDR3 loop: CASSPSGAGETQYF. The CDR3 region has the DNA TGTGCCAGCAGCCCCTCAGGGGCCGGTGAGACCCAGTACTTC. The chain combines TRBV7-2 with TRBJ2-5; D may be TRBD1 (6 bases). The CDR3 is 14 residues long. The ends were cut back, 5 bases at V and 5 bases at J, with 15 bases in the middle. Per germline, CDR1 SGHTA and CDR2 FQGNSA.

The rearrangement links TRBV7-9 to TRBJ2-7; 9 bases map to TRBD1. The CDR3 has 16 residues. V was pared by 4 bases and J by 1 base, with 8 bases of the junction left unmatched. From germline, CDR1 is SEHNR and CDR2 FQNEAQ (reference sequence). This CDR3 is CASSSGGDRVSYEQYF. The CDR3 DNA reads TGTGCCAGCAGCTCAGGAGGGGACAGGGTATCCTACGAGCAGTACTTC.

In nucleotides, the CDR3 is TGTGCCAGCAGTAAAGGTTACGAGCAGTACTTC. This translates into CASSKGYEQYF. The V and J genes are TRBV27 and TRBJ2-7; no reliable D call. Germline CDR1 and CDR2: MNHEY and SMNVEV (reference sequence). This CDR3 spans 11 amino acids. V was cut by 5 bases and J by 4 bases, with 6 bases left in between.

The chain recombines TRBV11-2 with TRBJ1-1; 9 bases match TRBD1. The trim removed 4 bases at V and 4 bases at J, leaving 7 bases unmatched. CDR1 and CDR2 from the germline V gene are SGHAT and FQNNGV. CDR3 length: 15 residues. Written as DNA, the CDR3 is TGTGCCAGCAGCTACAGGGGGGGACAGGGCACTGAAGCTTTCTTT. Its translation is CASSYRGGQGTEAFF. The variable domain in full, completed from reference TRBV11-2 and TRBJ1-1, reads EAGVAQSPRYKIIEKRQSVAFWCNPISGHATLYWYQQILGQGPKLLIQFQNNGVVDDSQLPKDRFSAERLKGVDSTLKIQPAKLEDSAVYLCASSYRGGQGTEAFFGQGTRLTVV.

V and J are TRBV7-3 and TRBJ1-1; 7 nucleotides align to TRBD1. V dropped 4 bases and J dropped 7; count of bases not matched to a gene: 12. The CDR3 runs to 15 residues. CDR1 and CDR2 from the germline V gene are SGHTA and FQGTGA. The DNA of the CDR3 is TGTGCCAGCAGCTATGACGGGACAGTGAGCCGTGAAGCTTTCTTT. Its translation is CASSYDGTVSREAFF.

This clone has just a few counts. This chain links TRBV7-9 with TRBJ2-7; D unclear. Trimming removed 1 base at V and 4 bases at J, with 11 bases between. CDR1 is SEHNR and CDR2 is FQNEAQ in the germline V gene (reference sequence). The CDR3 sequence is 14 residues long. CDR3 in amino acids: CASSLVDSGYEQYF. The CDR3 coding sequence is TGTGCCAGCAGCTTAGTAGACTCTGGGTACGAGCAGTACTTC.

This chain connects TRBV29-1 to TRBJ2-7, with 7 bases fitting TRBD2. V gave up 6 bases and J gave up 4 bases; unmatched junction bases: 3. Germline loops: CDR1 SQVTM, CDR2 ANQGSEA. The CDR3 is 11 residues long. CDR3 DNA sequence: TGCAGCGTCGAGGGAGGGTACGAGCAGTACTTC. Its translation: CSVEGGYEQYF.

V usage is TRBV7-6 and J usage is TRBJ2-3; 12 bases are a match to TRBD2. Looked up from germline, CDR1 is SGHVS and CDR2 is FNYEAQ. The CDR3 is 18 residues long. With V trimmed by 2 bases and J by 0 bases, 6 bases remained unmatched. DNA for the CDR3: TGTGCCAGCAGCTTAAACCCTAGCGGGGGGGCTAGCACAGATACGCAGTATTTT. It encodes CASSLNPSGGASTDTQYF.

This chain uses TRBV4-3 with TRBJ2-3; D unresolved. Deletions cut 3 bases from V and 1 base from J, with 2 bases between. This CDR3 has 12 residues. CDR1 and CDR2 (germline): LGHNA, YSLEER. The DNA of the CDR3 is TGCGCCAGCAGCCACGGCACAGATACGCAGTATTTT. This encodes CASSHGTDTQYF.

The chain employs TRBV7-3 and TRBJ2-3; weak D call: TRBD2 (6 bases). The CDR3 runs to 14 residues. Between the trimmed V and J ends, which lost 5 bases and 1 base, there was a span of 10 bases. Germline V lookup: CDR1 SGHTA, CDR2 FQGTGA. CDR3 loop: CASSRTGGTDTQYF. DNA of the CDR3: TGTGCCAGCAGCCGGACGGGAGGCACAGATACGCAGTATTTT.

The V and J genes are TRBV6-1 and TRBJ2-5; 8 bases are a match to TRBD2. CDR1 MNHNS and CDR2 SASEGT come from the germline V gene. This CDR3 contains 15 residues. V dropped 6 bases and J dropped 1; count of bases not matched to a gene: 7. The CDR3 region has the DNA TGTGCCAGCAGCCCAACGGCGGGGGGCCAAGAGACCCAGTACTTC. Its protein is CASSPTAGGQETQYF.

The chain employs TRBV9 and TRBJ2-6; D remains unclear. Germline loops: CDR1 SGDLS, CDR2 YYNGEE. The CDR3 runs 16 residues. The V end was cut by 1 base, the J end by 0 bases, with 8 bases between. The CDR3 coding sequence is TGTGCCAGCAGCGTATACGCCGGCTCTGGGGCCAACGTCCTGACTTTC. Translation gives CASSVYAGSGANVLTF.

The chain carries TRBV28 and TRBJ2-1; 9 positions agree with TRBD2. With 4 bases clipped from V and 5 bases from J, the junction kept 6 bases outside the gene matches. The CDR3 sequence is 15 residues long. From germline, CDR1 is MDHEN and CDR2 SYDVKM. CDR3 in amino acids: CASSSEREANNEQFF. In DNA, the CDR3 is TGTGCCAGCAGTTCAGAGCGGGAGGCCAACAATGAGCAGTTCTTC.

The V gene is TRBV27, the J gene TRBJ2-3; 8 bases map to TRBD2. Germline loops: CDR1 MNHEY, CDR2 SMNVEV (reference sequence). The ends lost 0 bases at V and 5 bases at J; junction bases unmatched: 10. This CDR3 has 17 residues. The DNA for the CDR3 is TGTGCCAGCAGTTTATCGTCGGCTAGCGGGTGGAAAGATACGCAGTATTTT. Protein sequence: CASSLSSASGWKDTQYF.

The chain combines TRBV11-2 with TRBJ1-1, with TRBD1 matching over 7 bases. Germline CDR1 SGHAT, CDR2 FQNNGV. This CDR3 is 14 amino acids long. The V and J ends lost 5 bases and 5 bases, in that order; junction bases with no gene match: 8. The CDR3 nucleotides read TGTGCCAGCAGCCGACAGGGATTTGGAACTGAAGCTTTCTTT. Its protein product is CASSRQGFGTEAFF.

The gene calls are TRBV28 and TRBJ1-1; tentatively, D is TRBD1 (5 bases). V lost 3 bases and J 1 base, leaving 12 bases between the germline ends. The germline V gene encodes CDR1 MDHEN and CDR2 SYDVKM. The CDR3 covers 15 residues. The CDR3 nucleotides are TGTGCCAGCAGTTTTGGGGCGCCAAGGAACACTGAAGCTTTCTTT. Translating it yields CASSFGAPRNTEAFF.

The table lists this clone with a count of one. The CDR3 DNA follows: TGCGCCAGCAGCTTAGGACAGGGGGGACGGGAGCAGTTCTTC. It specifies CASSLGQGGREQFF. The rearrangement uses TRBV5-1 and TRBJ2-1; 10 nucleotides align to TRBD1. After removal of 2 bases from V and 10 bases from J, the junction contained 6 bases not matched to a gene. Germline V gives CDR1 SGHRS, CDR2 YFSETQ. This CDR3 has 14 amino acids.

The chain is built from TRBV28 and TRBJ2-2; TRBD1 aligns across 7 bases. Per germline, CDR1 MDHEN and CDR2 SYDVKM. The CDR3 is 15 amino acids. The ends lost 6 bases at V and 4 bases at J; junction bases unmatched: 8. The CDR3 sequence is CASRPGQLSTGELFF. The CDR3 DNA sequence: TGTGCCAGCAGACCGGGACAGCTCTCCACCGGGGAGCTGTTTTTT.

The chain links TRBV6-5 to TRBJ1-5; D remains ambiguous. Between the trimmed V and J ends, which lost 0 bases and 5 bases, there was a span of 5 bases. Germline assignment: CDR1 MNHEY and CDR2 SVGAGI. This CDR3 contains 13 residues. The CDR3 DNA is TGTGCCAGCAGTTACTCGACCCATCAGCCCCAGCATTTT. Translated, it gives CASSYSTHQPQHF.

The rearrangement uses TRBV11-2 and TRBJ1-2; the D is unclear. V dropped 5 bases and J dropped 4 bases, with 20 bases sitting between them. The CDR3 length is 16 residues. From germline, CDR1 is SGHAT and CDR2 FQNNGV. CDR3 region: CASSDITTRKTYGYTF. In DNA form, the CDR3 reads TGTGCCAGCAGCGATATAACAACAAGAAAGACCTATGGCTACACCTTC.

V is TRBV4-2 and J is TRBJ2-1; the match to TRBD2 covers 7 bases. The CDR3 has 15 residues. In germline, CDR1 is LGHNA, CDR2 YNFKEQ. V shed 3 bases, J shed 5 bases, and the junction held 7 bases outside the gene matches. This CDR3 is CASSQTSTNDNEQFF. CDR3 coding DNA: TGTGCCAGCAGCCAGACTAGCACTAATGACAATGAGCAGTTCTTC.

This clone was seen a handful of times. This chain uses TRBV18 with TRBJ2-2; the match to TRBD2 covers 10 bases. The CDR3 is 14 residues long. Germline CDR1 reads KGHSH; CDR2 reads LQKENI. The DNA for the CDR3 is TGTGCAAGCGGGAGGGCCTCGAACACCGGGGAGCTGTTTTTT. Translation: CASGRASNTGELFF.

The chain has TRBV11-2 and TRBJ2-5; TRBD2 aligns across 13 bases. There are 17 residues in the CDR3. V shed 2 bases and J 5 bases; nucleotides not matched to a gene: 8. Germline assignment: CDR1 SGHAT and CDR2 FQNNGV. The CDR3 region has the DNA TGTGCCAGCAGCTTAAGGACTAGCGGGAGTCTATGGGAGACCCAGTACTTC. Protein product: CASSLRTSGSLWETQYF.

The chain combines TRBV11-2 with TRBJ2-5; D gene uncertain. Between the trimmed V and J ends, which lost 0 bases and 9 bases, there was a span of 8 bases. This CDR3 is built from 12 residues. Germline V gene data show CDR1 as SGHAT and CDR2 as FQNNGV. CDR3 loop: CASSLDREAQYF. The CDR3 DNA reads TGTGCCAGCAGCTTAGATCGTGAGGCCCAGTACTTC. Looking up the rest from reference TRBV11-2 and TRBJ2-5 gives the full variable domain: EAGVAQSPRYKIIEKRQSVAFWCNPISGHATLYWYQQILGQGPKLLIQFQNNGVVDDSQLPKDRFSAERLKGVDSTLKIQPAKLEDSAVYLCASSLDREAQYFGPGTRLLVL.

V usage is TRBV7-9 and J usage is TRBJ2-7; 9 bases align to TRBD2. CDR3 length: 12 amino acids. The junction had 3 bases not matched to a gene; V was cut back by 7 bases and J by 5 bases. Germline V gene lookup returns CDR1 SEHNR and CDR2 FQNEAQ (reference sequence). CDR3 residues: CASNSGSNEQYF. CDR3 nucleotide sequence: TGTGCCAGCAATAGCGGGAGTAACGAGCAGTACTTC.

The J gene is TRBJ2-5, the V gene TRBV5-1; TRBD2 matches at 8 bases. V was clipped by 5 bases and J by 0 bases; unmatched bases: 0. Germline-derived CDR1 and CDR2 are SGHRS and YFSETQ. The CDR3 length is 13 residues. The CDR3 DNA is TGCGCCAGCAGGACTAGCGACCAAGAGACCCAGTACTTC. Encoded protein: CASRTSDQETQYF.